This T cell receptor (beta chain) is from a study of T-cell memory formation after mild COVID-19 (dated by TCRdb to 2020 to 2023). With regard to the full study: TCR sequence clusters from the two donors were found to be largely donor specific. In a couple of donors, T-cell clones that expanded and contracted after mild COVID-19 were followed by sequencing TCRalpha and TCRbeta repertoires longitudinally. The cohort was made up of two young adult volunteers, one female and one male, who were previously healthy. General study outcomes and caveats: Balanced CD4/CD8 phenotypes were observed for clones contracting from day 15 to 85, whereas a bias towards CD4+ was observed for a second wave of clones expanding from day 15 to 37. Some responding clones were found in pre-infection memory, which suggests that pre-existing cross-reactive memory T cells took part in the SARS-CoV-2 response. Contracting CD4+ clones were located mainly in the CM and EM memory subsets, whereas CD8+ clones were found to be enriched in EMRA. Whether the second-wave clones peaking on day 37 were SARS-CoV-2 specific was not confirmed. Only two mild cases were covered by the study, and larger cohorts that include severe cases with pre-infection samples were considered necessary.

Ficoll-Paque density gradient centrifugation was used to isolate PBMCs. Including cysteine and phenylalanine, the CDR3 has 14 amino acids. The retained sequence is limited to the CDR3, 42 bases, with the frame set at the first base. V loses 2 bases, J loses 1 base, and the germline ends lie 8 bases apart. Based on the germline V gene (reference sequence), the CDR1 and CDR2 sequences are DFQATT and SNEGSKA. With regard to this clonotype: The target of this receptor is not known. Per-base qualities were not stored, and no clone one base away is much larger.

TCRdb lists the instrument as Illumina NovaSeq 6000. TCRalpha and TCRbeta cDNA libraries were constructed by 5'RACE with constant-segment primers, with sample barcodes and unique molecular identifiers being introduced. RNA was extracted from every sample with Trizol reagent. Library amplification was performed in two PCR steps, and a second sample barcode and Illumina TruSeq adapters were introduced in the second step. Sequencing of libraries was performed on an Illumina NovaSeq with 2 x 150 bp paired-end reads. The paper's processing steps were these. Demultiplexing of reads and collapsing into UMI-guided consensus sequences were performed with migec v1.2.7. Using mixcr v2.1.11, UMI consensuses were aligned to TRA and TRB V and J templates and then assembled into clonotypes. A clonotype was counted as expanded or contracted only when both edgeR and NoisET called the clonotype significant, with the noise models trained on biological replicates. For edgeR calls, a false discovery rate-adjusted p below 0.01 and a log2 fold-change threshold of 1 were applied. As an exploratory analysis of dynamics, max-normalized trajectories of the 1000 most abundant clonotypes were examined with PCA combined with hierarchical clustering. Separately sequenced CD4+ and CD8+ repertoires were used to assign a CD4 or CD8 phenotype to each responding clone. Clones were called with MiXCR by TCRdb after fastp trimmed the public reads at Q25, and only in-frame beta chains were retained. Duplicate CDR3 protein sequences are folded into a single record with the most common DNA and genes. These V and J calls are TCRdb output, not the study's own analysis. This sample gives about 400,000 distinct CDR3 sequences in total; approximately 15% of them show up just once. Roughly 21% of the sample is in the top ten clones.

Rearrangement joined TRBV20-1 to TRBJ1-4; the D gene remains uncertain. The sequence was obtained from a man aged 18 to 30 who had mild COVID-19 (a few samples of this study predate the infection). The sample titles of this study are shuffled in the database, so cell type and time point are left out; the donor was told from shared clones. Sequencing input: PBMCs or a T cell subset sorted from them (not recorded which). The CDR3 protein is CSARMGGTNEKLFF. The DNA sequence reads TGCAGTGCTAGAATGGGTGGAACTAATGAAAAACTGTTTTTT.